This is a list of T cell receptor beta chains from one sample in a study of vaccination effects on CD4 cells after COVID-19. Assay used: immunoSEQ multiplex PCR; TCRdb lists only in-frame clones, some missing. Of some 70,000 clones listed, about 80% are singletons. These receptors lack a known antigen. The input for sequencing was CD4+ T cells from PBMCs cultured with SARS-CoV-2 spike peptides, taken before COVID-19 vaccination. The receptors shown here come from a human donor who received a COVID-19 vaccine. Each CDR3 is given with its conserved first and last residue. A D gene is named only where the DNA matches it firmly. Size is stated for part of the rows, as once, few or many counts, or as a class when the clone is expanded.

TRBV10-2	NA	TRBJ1-5	NA	CASSEGQIFGPQHF	TGCGCCAGCTCGGAAGGGCAGATTTTTGGGCCCCAGCATTTT
TRBV10-1	TRBD2	TRBJ2-3	NA	CASSEPRGSGGAPDTQYF	TGCGCCAGCAGTGAGCCCCGGGGGAGCGGGGGGGCCCCAGATACGCAGTATTTT
TRBV10-1	NA	TRBJ2-5	NA	CASSVAGLGTQYF	TGCGCCAGCAGCGTCGCTGGTTTGGGGACCCAGTACTTC
TRBV2	NA	TRBJ2-2	few	CASREELLGDTGELFF	TGTGCCAGCAGGGAAGAGTTGCTGGGGGACACCGGGGAGCTGTTTTTT
TRBV15	NA	TRBJ2-5	NA	CATSRDIAETQYF	TGTGCCACCAGCAGAGATATCGCGGAGACCCAGTACTTC
TRBV24-1	NA	TRBJ2-5	once	CATSTGLGGVETQYF	TGTGCCACCAGTACGGGGCTAGGGGGTGTCGAGACCCAGTACTTC
TRBV5-6	TRBD1	TRBJ2-2	NA	CASSLDRGPNTGELFF	TGTGCCAGCAGCTTGGACAGGGGCCCGAACACCGGGGAGCTGTTTTTT
TRBV18	NA	TRBJ2-6	NA	CASSEGPGANVLTF	TGTGCCAGCTCGGAGGGTCCTGGGGCCAACGTCCTGACTTTC
TRBV19	NA	TRBJ2-3	NA	CASSITGNSDTQYF	TGTGCCAGTAGTATTACAGGGAACTCAGATACGCAGTATTTT
TRBV7-8	NA	TRBJ1-1	NA	CASSLGSRYNTEAFF	TGTGCCAGCAGCTTGGGCAGTCGGTATAACACTGAAGCTTTCTTT
TRBV14	NA	TRBJ2-2	few	CASSQEGAPRELFF	TGTGCCAGCAGCCAAGAAGGGGCCCCAAGGGAGCTGTTTTTT
TRBV2	TRBD1	TRBJ2-2	NA	CASAGQGRTGELFF	TGTGCCAGCGCGGGACAGGGAAGGACCGGGGAGCTGTTTTTT
TRBV7-3	TRBD1	TRBJ1-1	NA	CASSFGTVNTEAFF	TGTGCCAGCAGCTTCGGGACAGTTAACACTGAAGCTTTCTTT
TRBV10-3	NA	TRBJ2-1	NA	CAISEFGNEQFF	TGTGCCATCAGTGAGTTTGGGAATGAGCAGTTCTTC
TRBV12-3/TRBV12-4	NA	TRBJ1-1	NA	CASSNRVGTEAFF	TGTGCCAGCAGTAACAGGGTTGGGACTGAAGCTTTCTTT
TRBV25-1	TRBD1	TRBJ1-2	NA	CASSATGDGYTF	TGTGCCAGCAGTGCGACAGGGGATGGCTACACCTTC
TRBV7-2	TRBD2	TRBJ2-3	NA	CASSLASGGALVYF	TGTGCCAGCAGCTTAGCCAGCGGGGGGGCCTTGGTGTATTTT